This T cell receptor beta chain was recovered during a study of T-cell memory formation after mild COVID-19. Findings of the study overall: From day 15 to 85, contracting clones were balanced between CD4 and CD8, whereas later expanders leaned toward CD4+.

Looked up from germline, CDR1 is SGHTA and CDR2 is FQGTGA. V lost 3 bases and J lost 7; bases outside the gene matches: 14. CDR3 length equals 18 residues. At least ten counts were recorded for this clonotype. Its antigen is not known. TCRalpha and TCRbeta libraries used 5'RACE with constant-segment primers and UMIs. MiXCR, run by TCRdb on the 5' RACE reads, gives a single entry per CDR3 protein. The data show 250,000 to 300,000 distinct CDR3 sequences, about 16% seen once. This TCR came from a man between 18 and 35 years old who had mild COVID-19 (a few samples of this study predate the infection). Cell type and time point are not known. This chain links TRBV7-3 with TRBJ1-4, with TRBD1 matching over 10 bases. Sequencing input: PBMCs or a T cell subset sorted from them (not recorded which). The CDR3: CASSFGGTGVPPGEKLFF. The CDR3 DNA reads TGTGCCAGCAGCTTTGGCGGGACAGGGGTTCCGCCTGGTGAAAAACTGTTTTTT.